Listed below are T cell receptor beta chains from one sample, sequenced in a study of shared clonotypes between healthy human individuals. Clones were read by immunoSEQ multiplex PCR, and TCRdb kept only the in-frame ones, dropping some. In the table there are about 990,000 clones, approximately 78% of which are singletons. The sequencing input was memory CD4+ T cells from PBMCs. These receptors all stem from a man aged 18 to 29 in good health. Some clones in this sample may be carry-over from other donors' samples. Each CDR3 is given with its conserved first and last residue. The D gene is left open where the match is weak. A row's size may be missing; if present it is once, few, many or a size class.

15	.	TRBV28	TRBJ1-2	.	CASSLEGSVNYGYTF	TGTGCCAGCAGTTTAGAAGGGAGTGTCAACTATGGCTACACCTTC
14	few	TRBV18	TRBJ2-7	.	CASSLRGGDHEQYF	TGTGCCAGCTCACTACGCGGAGGAGACCACGAGCAGTACTTC
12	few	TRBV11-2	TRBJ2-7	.	CASSLSAYEQYF	TGTGCCAGCAGTTTAAGCGCCTACGAGCAGTACTTC
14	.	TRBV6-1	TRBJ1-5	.	CASTSRFGNQPQHF	TGTGCCAGCACCTCAAGGTTTGGCAATCAGCCCCAGCATTTT
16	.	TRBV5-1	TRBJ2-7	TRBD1	CASSPARQGAIYEQYF	TGCGCCAGCAGCCCGGCGCGACAGGGGGCGATCTACGAGCAGTACTTC
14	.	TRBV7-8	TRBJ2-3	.	CASSLDGAGDTQYF	TGTGCCAGCAGCTTAGATGGGGCTGGGGATACGCAGTATTTT
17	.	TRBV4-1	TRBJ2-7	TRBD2	CASSRKGLAGGTYEQYF	TGCGCCAGCAGCCGGAAGGGACTAGCGGGAGGGACCTACGAGCAGTACTTC
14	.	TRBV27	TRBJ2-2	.	CASSLSGQVGELFF	TGTGCCAGCAGTTTAAGCGGGCAGGTCGGGGAGCTGTTTTTT
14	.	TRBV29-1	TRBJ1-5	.	CSVGNREGGQPQHF	TGCAGCGTTGGAAACAGGGAAGGGGGTCAGCCCCAGCATTTT
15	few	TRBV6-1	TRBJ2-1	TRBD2	CASSLTSVTYNEQFF	TGTGCCAGCAGTCTGACTAGCGTTACCTACAATGAGCAGTTCTTC
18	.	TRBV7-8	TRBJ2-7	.	CASSLVSGDWGASYEQYF	TGTGCCAGCAGCTTAGTTTCGGGGGACTGGGGGGCCTCCTACGAGCAGTACTTC
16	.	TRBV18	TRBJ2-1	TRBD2	CASSPPSGRAYNEQFF	TGTGCCAGCTCACCACCGAGCGGGAGGGCCTACAATGAGCAGTTCTTC
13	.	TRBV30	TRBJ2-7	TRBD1	CAWTRTGRGEQYF	TGTGCCTGGACCCGGACAGGGAGAGGCGAGCAGTACTTC
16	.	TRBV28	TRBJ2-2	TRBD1	CASSFVGQGPTGELFF	TGTGCCAGCAGTTTTGTCGGACAGGGGCCCACCGGGGAGCTGTTTTTT
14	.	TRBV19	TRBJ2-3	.	CASSRWTVSDTQYF	TGTGCCAGTAGTCGATGGACAGTTTCGGATACGCAGTATTTT
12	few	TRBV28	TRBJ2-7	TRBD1	CASSPQGMKQYF	TGTGCCAGCAGCCCACAGGGGATGAAGCAGTACTTC
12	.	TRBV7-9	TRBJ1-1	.	CASSLVGREAFF	TGTGCCAGCAGCTTAGTGGGTAGGGAAGCTTTCTTT
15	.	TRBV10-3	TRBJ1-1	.	CAISESSWANTEAFF	TGTGCCATCAGTGAGTCTTCTTGGGCGAACACTGAAGCTTTCTTT
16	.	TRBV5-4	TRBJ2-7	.	CASSLAWTSSSYEQYF	TGTGCCAGCAGCTTGGCTTGGACTTCAAGCTCCTACGAGCAGTACTTC
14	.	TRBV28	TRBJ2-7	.	CASSAVRGRYEQYF	TGTGCCAGCAGTGCAGTCCGGGGGCGGTACGAGCAGTACTTC
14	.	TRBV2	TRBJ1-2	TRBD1	CASREDRGLNGYTF	TGTGCCAGCAGGGAGGACAGGGGGCTTAATGGCTACACCTTC
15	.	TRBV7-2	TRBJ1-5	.	CASSWGGSTNQPQHF	TGTGCCAGCAGCTGGGGAGGAAGCACCAATCAGCCCCAGCATTTT
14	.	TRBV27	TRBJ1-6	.	CASSFTAPNSPLHF	TGTGCCAGCAGTTTTACGGCCCCAAATTCACCCCTCCACTTT
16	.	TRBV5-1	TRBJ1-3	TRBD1	CASSLADRGYGNTIYF	TGCGCCAGCAGCTTGGCCGACAGGGGGTATGGAAACACCATATATTTT
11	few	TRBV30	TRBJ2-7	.	CAWSVTLEQYF	TGTGCCTGGAGTGTGACTTTAGAGCAGTACTTC
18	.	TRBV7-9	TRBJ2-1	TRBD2	CASSLAETSGSSYNEQFF	TGTGCCAGCAGCTTAGCGGAGACTAGCGGGAGCTCCTACAATGAGCAGTTCTTC
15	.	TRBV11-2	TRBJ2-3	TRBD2	CASSFLAGVTDTQYF	TGTGCCAGCAGCTTCCTAGCGGGAGTCACAGATACGCAGTATTTT
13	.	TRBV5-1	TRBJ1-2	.	CASSQEPGSGYTF	TGCGCCAGCAGCCAAGAGCCAGGGTCTGGCTACACCTTC